This T cell receptor (beta chain) was sequenced during a study of blood T cells in healthy people across ages. The study's findings and limits: Total diversity from one million sequenced T cells was likely underestimated. CMV status of donors was unknown, possibly confounding expanded clonotype changes. Both higher diversity and more naive CD4+ cells marked long-lived donors when set against aged donors.

This clonotype was seen a handful of times. Its antigen remains unknown. This CDR3 has 13 residues. CDR1 and CDR2 from the germline V gene are LGHDT and YNNKEL (reference sequence). V was trimmed by 2 bases and J by 0 bases, leaving 5 bases between them. Using a J-beta primer mix together with a sample-barcoded 5' primer, a second PCR was run for about 6 to 12 cycles. TCRdb reanalysed the 5' RACE reads using MiXCR and keeps one entry per CDR3 protein. Among about 930,000 distinct CDR3 sequences listed, 25% to 30% were seen once. The same sample was also studied in work on T cells of mothers and their children. That work adds: The people who donated were a few healthy Caucasian mothers and their six children.

Material for sequencing was blood. V and J are TRBV3-1 and TRBJ2-7; D is undetermined. The clonotype was recovered from a woman in her thirties or forties in good health. The CDR3 loop is CASSQLLSYEQYF. The CDR3 DNA reads TGTGCCAGCAGCCAACTCCTCTCCTACGAGCAGTACTTC.